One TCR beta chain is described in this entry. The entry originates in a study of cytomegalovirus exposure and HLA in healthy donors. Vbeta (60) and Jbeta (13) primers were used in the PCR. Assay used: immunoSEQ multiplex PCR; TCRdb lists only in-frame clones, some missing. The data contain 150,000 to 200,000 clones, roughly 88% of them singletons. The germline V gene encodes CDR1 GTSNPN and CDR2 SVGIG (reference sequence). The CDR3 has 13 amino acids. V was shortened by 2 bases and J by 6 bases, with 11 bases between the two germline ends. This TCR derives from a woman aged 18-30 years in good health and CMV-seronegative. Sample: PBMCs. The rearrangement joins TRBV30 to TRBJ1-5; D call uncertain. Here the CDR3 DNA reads TGTGCCTGGAGTACCCCGGGGTCTCAGCCCCAGCATTTT. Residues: CAWSTPGSQPQHF. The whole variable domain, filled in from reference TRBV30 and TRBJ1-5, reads SQTIHQWPATLVQPVGSPLSLECTVEGTSNPNLYWYRQAAGRGLQLLFYSVGIGQISSEVPQNLSASRPQDRQFILSSKKLLLSDSGFYLCAWSTPGSQPQHFGDGTRLSIL.